Included here is one T cell receptor (beta chain) sequence, with context. Its antigen remains unknown. This entry belongs to a study of Ad26.COV2.S vaccination and SARS-CoV-2 variants. Stated treatment: roughly 20 received Ad26.COV2.S at low or high dose, single or two shots; five or six received placebo; per-sample allocation not given. Samples were taken on day 63 after the first vaccine or placebo injection. There are 14 residues in the CDR3. Study results and limitations: Participants given vaccine showed non-spike TCR breadth similar to that of placebo recipients.

The assay was immunoSEQ multiplex PCR, and TCRdb's table has in-frame clones only and misses some. Found here are roughly 400,000 clones, about 90% of them singletons; the top ten hold 1.5% to 2%. V gene TRBV21-1 combines with J gene TRBJ2-3; TRBD1 is the table's D call, not checked against the DNA. TRBV21-1 is tagged as a pseudogene. The clonotype was recovered from a person between 18 and 59 years old who received the Ad26.COV2.S COVID-19 vaccine or a placebo. Material: peripheral blood, obtained in a trial of Ad26.COV2.S vaccine versus placebo. As DNA, the CDR3 is TGTGCCAGCAACGGGACATCTAACACAGATACGCAGTATTTT. It yields the protein CASNGTSNTDTQYF.